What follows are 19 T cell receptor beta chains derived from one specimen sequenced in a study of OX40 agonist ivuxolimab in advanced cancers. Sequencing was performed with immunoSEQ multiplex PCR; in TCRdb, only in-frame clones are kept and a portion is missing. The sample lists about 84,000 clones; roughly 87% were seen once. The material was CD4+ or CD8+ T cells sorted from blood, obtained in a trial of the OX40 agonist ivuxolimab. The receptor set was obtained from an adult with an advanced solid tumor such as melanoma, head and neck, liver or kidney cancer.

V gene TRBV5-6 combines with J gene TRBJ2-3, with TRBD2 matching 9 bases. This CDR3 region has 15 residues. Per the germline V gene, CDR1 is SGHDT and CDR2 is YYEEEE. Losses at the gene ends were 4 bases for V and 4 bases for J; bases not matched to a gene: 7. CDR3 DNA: TGTGCCAGCAGCCCAGAGTTAGCGGGAGCAGATACGCAGTATTTT. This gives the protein CASSPELAGADTQYF.

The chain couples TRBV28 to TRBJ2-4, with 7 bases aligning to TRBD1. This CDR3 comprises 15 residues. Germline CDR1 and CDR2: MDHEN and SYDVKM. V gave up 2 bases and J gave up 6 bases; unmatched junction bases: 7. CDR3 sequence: CASSLRTGTANIQYF. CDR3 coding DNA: TGTGCCAGCAGTTTACGAACCGGGACAGCAAACATTCAGTACTTC.

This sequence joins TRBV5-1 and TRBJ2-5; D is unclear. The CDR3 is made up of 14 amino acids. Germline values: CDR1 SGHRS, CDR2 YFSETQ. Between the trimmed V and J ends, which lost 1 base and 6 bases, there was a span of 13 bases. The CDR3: CASSLLLFPKTQYF. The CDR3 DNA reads TGCGCCAGCAGCTTGTTACTGTTCCCAAAGACCCAGTACTTC.

This chain's CDR3 is CASSLALGVGDRELFF. CDR3 DNA sequence: TGTGCCAGCAGCTTAGCCTTGGGGGTCGGGGACCGGGAGCTGTTTTTT. This sequence joins TRBV5-4 and TRBJ2-2; D may match TRBD1 or TRBD2 (5 bases each). Per the germline V gene, CDR1 is SGHNT and CDR2 is YYREEE (reference sequence). Trimming removed 2 bases at V and 9 bases at J, with 20 bases between. The CDR3 runs to 16 residues.

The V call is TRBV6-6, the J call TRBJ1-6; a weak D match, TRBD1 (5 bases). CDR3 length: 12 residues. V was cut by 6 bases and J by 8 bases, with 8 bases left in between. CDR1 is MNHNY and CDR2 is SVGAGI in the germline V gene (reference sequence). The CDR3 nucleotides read TGTGCCAGCAGACCCAGGGATTCACCCCTCCACTTT. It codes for CASRPRDSPLHF.

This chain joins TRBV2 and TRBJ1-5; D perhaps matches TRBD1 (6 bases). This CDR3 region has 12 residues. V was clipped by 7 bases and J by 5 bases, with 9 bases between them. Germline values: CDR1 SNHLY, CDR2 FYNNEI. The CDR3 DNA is TGTGCCAGCACTAAGGGGGATCAGCCCCAGCATTTT. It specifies CASTKGDQPQHF.

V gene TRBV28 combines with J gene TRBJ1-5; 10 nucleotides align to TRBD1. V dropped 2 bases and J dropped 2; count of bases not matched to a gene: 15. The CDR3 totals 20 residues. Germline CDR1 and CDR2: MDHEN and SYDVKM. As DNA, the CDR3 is TGTGCCAGCAGTTTAAGGGGTGGTCGGGACAGGGGTGTCCGCAATCAGCCCCAGCATTTT. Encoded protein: CASSLRGGRDRGVRNQPQHF.

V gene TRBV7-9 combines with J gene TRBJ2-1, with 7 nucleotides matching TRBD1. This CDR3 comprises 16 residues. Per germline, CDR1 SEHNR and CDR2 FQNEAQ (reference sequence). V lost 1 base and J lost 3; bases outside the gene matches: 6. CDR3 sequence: CASSLEGTEVYNEQFF. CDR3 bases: TGTGCCAGCAGCTTAGAGGGGACAGAAGTCTACAATGAGCAGTTCTTC.

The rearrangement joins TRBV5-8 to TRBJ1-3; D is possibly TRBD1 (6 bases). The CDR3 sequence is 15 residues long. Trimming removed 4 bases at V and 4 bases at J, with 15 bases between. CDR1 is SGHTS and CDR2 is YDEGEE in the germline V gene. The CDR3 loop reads CASSVGGALGNTIYF. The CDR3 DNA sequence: TGTGCCAGCAGCGTGGGGGGGGCTTTAGGAAACACCATATATTTT.

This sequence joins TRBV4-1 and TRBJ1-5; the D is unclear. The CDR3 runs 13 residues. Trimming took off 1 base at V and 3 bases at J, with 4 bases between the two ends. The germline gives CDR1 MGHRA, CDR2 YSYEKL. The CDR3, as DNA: TGCGCCAGCAGCCAAGGGATCAATCAGCCCCAGCATTTT. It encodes CASSQGINQPQHF.

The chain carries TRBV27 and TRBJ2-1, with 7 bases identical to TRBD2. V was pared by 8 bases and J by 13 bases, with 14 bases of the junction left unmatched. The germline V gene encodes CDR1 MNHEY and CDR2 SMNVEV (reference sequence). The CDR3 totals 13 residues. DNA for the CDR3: TGTGCCAGCCACTCCCCCAGGGAGGGTCCTCAGTTCTTC. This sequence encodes CASHSPREGPQFF.

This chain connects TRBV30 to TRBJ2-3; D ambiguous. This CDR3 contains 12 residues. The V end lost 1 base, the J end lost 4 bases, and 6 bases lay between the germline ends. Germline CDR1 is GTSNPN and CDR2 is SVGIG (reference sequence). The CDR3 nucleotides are TGTGCCTGGAGTGAGAACTCAGATACGCAGTATTTT. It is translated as CAWSENSDTQYF.

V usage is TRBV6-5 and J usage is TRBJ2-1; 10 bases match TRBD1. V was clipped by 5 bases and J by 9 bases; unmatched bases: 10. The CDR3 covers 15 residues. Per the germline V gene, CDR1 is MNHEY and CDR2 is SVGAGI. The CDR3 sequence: CASSPRDRGHGEQFF. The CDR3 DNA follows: TGTGCCAGCAGTCCACGGGACAGGGGCCACGGTGAGCAGTTCTTC.

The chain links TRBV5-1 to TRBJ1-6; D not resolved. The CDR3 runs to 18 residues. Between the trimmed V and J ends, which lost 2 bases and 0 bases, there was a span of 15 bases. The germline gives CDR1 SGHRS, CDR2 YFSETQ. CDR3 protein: CASSFGSGVSSYNSPLHF. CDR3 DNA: TGCGCCAGCAGCTTCGGGTCAGGCGTGAGCTCCTATAATTCACCCCTCCACTTT.

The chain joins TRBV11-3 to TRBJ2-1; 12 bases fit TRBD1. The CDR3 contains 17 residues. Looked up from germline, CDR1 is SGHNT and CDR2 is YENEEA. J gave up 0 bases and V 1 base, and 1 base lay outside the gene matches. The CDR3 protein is CASSLGGQGASYNEQFF. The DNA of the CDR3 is TGTGCCAGCAGCTTAGGGGGACAGGGGGCCTCCTACAATGAGCAGTTCTTC.

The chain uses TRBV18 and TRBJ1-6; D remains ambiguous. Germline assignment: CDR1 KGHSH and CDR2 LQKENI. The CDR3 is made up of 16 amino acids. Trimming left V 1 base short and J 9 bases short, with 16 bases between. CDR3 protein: CASSPQGPGPRSPLHF. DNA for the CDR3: TGTGCCAGCTCACCACAGGGTCCCGGGCCTCGTTCACCCCTCCACTTT.

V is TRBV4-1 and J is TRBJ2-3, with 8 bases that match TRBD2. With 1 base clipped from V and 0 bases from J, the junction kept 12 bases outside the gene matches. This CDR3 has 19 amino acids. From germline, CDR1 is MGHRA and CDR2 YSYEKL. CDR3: CASSQGIAGLLQSTDTQYF. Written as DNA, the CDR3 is TGCGCCAGCAGCCAAGGTATAGCGGGGCTACTCCAGAGCACAGATACGCAGTATTTT.

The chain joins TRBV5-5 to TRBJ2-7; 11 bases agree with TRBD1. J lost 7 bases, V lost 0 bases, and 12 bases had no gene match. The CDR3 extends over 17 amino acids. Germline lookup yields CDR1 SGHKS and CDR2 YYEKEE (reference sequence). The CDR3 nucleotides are TGTGCCAGCAGCTTGGCCTACAACGGACAGGGGGCTCGAGAGCAGTACGTC. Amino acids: CASSLAYNGQGAREQYV.

CDR3 nucleotides: TGTGCCAGCAGCTTGGAAGCCACCTCCTACGAGCAGTACGTC. Translating gives CASSLEATSYEQYV. The genes are TRBV5-6 and TRBJ2-7; D uncertain. From germline, CDR1 is SGHDT and CDR2 YYEEEE. There are 14 residues in the CDR3. The V end was cut by 0 bases, the J end by 0 bases, with 7 bases between.